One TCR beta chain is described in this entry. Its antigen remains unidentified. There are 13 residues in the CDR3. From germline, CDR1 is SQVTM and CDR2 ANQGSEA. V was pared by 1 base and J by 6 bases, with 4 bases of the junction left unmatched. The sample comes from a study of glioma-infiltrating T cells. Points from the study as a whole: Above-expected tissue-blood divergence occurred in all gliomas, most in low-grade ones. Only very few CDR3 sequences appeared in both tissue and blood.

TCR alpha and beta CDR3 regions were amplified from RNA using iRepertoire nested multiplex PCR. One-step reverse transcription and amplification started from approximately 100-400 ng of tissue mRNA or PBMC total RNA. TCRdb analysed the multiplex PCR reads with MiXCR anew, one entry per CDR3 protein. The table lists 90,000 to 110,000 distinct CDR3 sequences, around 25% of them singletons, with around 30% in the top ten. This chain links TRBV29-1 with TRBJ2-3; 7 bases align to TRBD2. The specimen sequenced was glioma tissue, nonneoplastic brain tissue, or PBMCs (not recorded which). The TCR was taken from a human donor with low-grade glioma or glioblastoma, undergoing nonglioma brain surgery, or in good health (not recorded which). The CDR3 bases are TGCAGCGTTGAAGTGCTAGCGGTCGATACGCAGTATTTT. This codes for CSVEVLAVDTQYF.